Each of the 21 T cell receptor beta chains below was sequenced from the same sample in a study of cytomegalovirus exposure and HLA in healthy donors. The primer mix had 60 Vbeta and 13 Jbeta primers. Sequencing was performed with immunoSEQ multiplex PCR; in TCRdb, only in-frame clones are kept and a portion is missing. Here the sample spans 150,000 to 180,000 clones, more than 75% being singletons. Sample: PBMCs. All receptors derive from a woman in her thirties or forties in good health and CMV-seropositive.

This clone has more than one count but fewer than ten. The gene calls are TRBV18 and TRBJ2-1, with 7 bases identical to TRBD2. This CDR3 is built from 15 residues. Per germline, CDR1 KGHSH and CDR2 LQKENI. The junction had 8 bases not matched to a gene; V was cut back by 2 bases and J by 7 bases. As DNA, the CDR3 is TGTGCCAGCTCACCATTGGCGGGAGCTCTTAATGAGCAGTTCTTC. Protein sequence: CASSPLAGALNEQFF.

V usage is TRBV30 and J usage is TRBJ1-2; 7 nucleotides line up with TRBD1. The J segment lost 9 bases and the V segment lost 8 bases, leaving 6 bases of the junction unmatched. The CDR3 runs to 10 residues. Per germline, CDR1 GTSNPN and CDR2 SVGIG (reference sequence). The CDR3, as DNA: TGTGCCATAGAACAGGGGAGCTACACCTTC. Protein: CAIEQGSYTF.

The V call is TRBV27, the J call TRBJ1-1, with TRBD1 as a possible D gene (5 bases). The V end lost 7 bases, the J end lost 0 bases, and 12 bases lay between the germline ends. CDR3 length equals 14 residues. Per germline, CDR1 MNHEY and CDR2 SMNVEV (reference sequence). CDR3 bases: TGTGCCAGCACCTCCGGGACTCTGAACACTGAAGCTTTCTTT. This translates into CASTSGTLNTEAFF.

A single count supports this clone. The gene calls are TRBV28 and TRBJ1-1; TRBD1 matches 9 bases. After removal of 6 bases from V and 7 bases from J, the junction contained 3 bases not matched to a gene. The CDR3 runs 12 residues. Germline CDR1 and CDR2: MDHEN and SYDVKM. The CDR3 region has the DNA TGTGCCAGCAGACGACAGGGGGGTGAAGCTTTCTTT. Protein sequence: CASRRQGGEAFF.

The rearrangement links TRBV9 to TRBJ2-3; D gene unclear. Trimming removed 2 bases at V and 0 bases at J, with 7 bases between. Germline assignment: CDR1 SGDLS and CDR2 YYNGEE. There are 14 residues in the CDR3. CDR3 in DNA: TGTGCCAGCAGCGTGAGCGTAAGCACAGATACGCAGTATTTT. This sequence encodes CASSVSVSTDTQYF. The full variable domain, rest sourced from reference TRBV9 and TRBJ2-3, is DSGVTQTPKHLITATGQRVTLRCSPRSGDLSVYWYQQSLDQGLQFLIQYYNGEERAKGNILERFSAQQFPDLHSELNLSSLELGDSALYFCASSVSVSTDTQYFGPGTRLTVL.

The V call is TRBV7-3, the J call TRBJ2-5; TRBD1 matches 8 bases. CDR3 length: 19 amino acids. Germline loops: CDR1 SGHTA, CDR2 FQGTGA. Trimming took 6 bases from V and 0 from J; bases not matched to a gene: 18. In DNA form, the CDR3 reads TGTGCCAGCAGAAGGACAGGGCCGCTTGGGGGTTTGTACCAAGAGACCCAGTACTTC. Its translation: CASRRTGPLGGLYQETQYF.

The rearrangement joins TRBV2 to TRBJ2-1; 7 bases line up with TRBD2. V shed 5 bases and J 8 bases; nucleotides not matched to a gene: 15. Germline V gene data show CDR1 as SNHLY and CDR2 as FYNNEI. The CDR3 totals 16 residues. CDR3 region: CASSYPGTTLGDEQFF. CDR3 bases: TGTGCCAGCAGTTATCCCGGGACTACCCTGGGGGATGAGCAGTTCTTC.

This rearrangement joins TRBV27 to TRBJ2-6; D gene unclear. The CDR3 runs to 16 residues. The ends were cut back, 4 bases at V and 0 bases at J, with 10 bases in the middle. Germline lookup yields CDR1 MNHEY and CDR2 SMNVEV (reference sequence). CDR3 sequence reads: CASSSGNPSGANVLTF. In nucleotides, the CDR3 is TGTGCCAGCAGTTCCGGTAATCCCTCTGGGGCCAACGTCCTGACTTTC. The whole variable domain, remainder taken from reference TRBV27 and TRBJ2-6, is EAQVTQNPRYLITVTGKKLTVTCSQNMNHEYMSWYRQDPGLGLRQIYYSMNVEVTDKGDVPEGYKVSRKEKRNFPLILESPSPNQTSLYFCASSSGNPSGANVLTFGAGSRLTVL.

This clone was observed a handful of times. Other nucleotide sequences in the sample specify the same CDR3. V and J are TRBV29-1 and TRBJ2-1; D might be TRBD2 (6 bases). Germline V gene data show CDR1 as SQVTM and CDR2 as ANQGSEA. The length of the CDR3 is 12 residues. V lost 2 bases and J lost 8, with 10 bases in between. CDR3: CSVERGSDEQFF. In DNA form, the CDR3 reads TGCAGCGTTGAACGGGGGAGTGATGAGCAGTTCTTC.

The rearrangement uses TRBV30 and TRBJ2-5; D ambiguous. Trimming removed 2 bases at V and 2 bases at J, with 12 bases between. Looked up from germline, CDR1 is GTSNPN and CDR2 is SVGIG (reference sequence). There are 14 residues in the CDR3. The CDR3 nucleotides are TGTGCCTGGAGTCTAAGCCCGTGGCAAGAGACCCAGTACTTC. It yields the protein CAWSLSPWQETQYF. The full variable domain, rest sourced from reference TRBV30 and TRBJ2-5, is SQTIHQWPATLVQPVGSPLSLECTVEGTSNPNLYWYRQAAGRGLQLLFYSVGIGQISSEVPQNLSASRPQDRQFILSSKKLLLSDSGFYLCAWSLSPWQETQYFGPGTRLLVL.

This clone was counted once. The identical CDR3 is also encoded by other nucleotide sequences in the sample. The rearrangement joins TRBV7-3 to TRBJ1-1; the match to TRBD1 covers 7 bases. The CDR3 is 15 amino acids. The J segment lost 8 bases and the V segment lost 5 bases, leaving 14 bases of the junction unmatched. Germline V gene data show CDR1 as SGHTA and CDR2 as FQGTGA. The CDR3 reads CASSPTSGQTPEAFF. The DNA for the CDR3 is TGTGCCAGCAGCCCTACGTCGGGACAGACGCCGGAAGCTTTCTTT.

The chain recombines TRBV28 with TRBJ1-3, with 8 bases that match TRBD1. Unmatched junction bases numbered 10, after V lost 5 bases and J lost 4 bases. CDR3 size: 16 residues. Germline CDR1 MDHEN, CDR2 SYDVKM. CDR3 nucleotide sequence: TGTGCCAGCAGTACCCCGGGACAGGCTTCAGGAAACACCATATATTTT. Translation: CASSTPGQASGNTIYF.

The chain recombines TRBV4-2 with TRBJ2-1; possibly TRBD2 for D (5 bases). The CDR3 extends over 17 amino acids. In germline, CDR1 is LGHNA, CDR2 YNFKEQ. V lost 0 bases and J lost 0, with 12 bases in between. CDR3 DNA: TGTGCCAGCAGCCAAGATGCCGGGGTGAGCTCCTACAATGAGCAGTTCTTC. Amino acids: CASSQDAGVSSYNEQFF.

This chain connects TRBV19 to TRBJ2-7; a weak D match, TRBD1 (6 bases). The CDR3 extends over 14 amino acids. Deletions cut 0 bases from V and 4 bases from J, with 10 bases between. Germline CDR1 reads LNHDA; CDR2 reads SQIVND (reference sequence). This chain's CDR3 is CASSIDLRGYEQYF. In nucleotides, the CDR3 is TGTGCCAGTAGTATAGATCTGAGGGGGTACGAGCAGTACTTC.

The DNA for the CDR3 is TGTGCCAGCAGAACTAGCGGGAGACCCTACGAGCAGTACTTC. Protein: CASRTSGRPYEQYF. V is TRBV27 and J is TRBJ2-7; 11 bases are a match to TRBD2. Germline CDR1 MNHEY, CDR2 SMNVEV (reference sequence). The V gene end was trimmed by 6 bases and the J gene end by 2 bases; junction bases not matched to a gene: 3. The CDR3 is 14 amino acids.

This clone was counted only a few times. The V gene is TRBV7-9, the J gene TRBJ2-2, with a tentative D call TRBD2 (7 bases). Germline V CDR1 and CDR2: SEHNR, FQNEAQ (reference sequence). The CDR3 totals 15 residues. V was pared by 6 bases and J by 5 bases, with 16 bases between. In DNA form, the CDR3 reads TGTGCCAGCAGTCTGGGGGGGGCGCGGACCGGGGAGCTGTTTTTT. Translation gives CASSLGGARTGELFF.

The table lists this clone with a count of one. The V gene is TRBV4-1, the J gene TRBJ1-3, with TRBD1 identical over 7 bases. The length of the CDR3 is 15 residues. Losses at the gene ends were 5 bases for V and 0 bases for J; bases not matched to a gene: 4. Per germline, CDR1 MGHRA and CDR2 YSYEKL. The CDR3 is CASSYTGDSGNTIYF. The CDR3 DNA reads TGCGCCAGCAGCTACACAGGGGACTCTGGAAACACCATATATTTT.

The chain combines TRBV9 with TRBJ2-7; D might be TRBD2 (5 bases). Looked up from germline, CDR1 is SGDLS and CDR2 is YYNGEE. The CDR3 runs to 12 residues. Trimming pared 5 bases from V and 3 bases from J, leaving 9 bases between. The CDR3 protein is CASSPDFYEQYF. DNA for the CDR3: TGTGCCAGCAGTCCGGACTTCTACGAGCAGTACTTC. The variable domain in full, with the rest retrieved from reference TRBV9 and TRBJ2-7, is DSGVTQTPKHLITATGQRVTLRCSPRSGDLSVYWYQQSLDQGLQFLIQYYNGEERAKGNILERFSAQQFPDLHSELNLSSLELGDSALYFCASSPDFYEQYFGPGTRLTVT.

The gene calls are TRBV5-1 and TRBJ2-5; 7 bases fit TRBD2. The length of the CDR3 is 18 residues. V lost 0 bases to trimming and J lost 5 bases; unmatched junction nucleotides: 16. Germline V gene data show CDR1 as SGHRS and CDR2 as YFSETQ. CDR3 residues: CASSLGRVAGLEGETQYF. CDR3 nucleotide sequence: TGCGCCAGCAGCTTGGGGCGGGTAGCGGGCCTCGAGGGGGAGACCCAGTACTTC.

The rearrangement joins TRBV29-1 to TRBJ1-2, with a weak D call TRBD1 (6 bases). Per germline, CDR1 SQVTM and CDR2 ANQGSEA. The CDR3 totals 15 residues. V lost 7 bases, J lost 1 base, and 19 bases lay in between. In DNA, the CDR3 is TGCAGCGCGGCCCCAAAAGACAGGATTAACTATGGCTACACCTTC. This gives the protein CSAAPKDRINYGYTF.

This rearrangement joins TRBV5-1 to TRBJ2-2; TRBD1 agrees at 9 bases. The CDR3 runs to 16 residues. The ends lost 0 bases at V and 5 bases at J; junction bases unmatched: 5. Germline CDR1 reads SGHRS; CDR2 reads YFSETQ. CDR3 sequence (DNA): TGCGCCAGCAGCTTGGAGGGACAGGGAGTTACCGGGGAGCTGTTTTTT. As protein: CASSLEGQGVTGELFF. The whole variable domain, filled in from reference TRBV5-1 and TRBJ2-2, reads KAGVTQTPRYLIKTRGQQVTLSCSPISGHRSVSWYQQTPGQGLQFLFEYFSETQRNKGNFPGRFSGRQFSNSRSEMNVSTLELGDSALYLCASSLEGQGVTGELFFGEGSRLTVL.